A selection of T cell receptor beta chains follows, all from one sample in a study of immune heterogeneity within non-small cell lung tumors. TCRdb re-called the multiplex PCR reads with MiXCR, one entry per CDR3 protein. This sample has about 5,000 distinct CDR3 sequences; roughly 35% occur once, and the top ten carry more than 20%. Sequenced material: lung tumor tissue. Every receptor here comes from a woman aged 45 to 65 with non-small cell lung cancer. CDR3s include the opening cysteine and the closing phenylalanine or tryptophan. A D gene is named only where the DNA matches it firmly. Expanded clones are given a class, and other clones once, few, many or no size at all.

TRBV24-1	TRBD2	TRBJ2-1	-	CATGGAWTSGSEYNEQSF	TGTGCCACCGGGGGGGCTTGGACTAGCGGATCGGAATACAATGAGCAGTCCTTC
TRBV25-1	-	TRBJ1-2	-	CASSEGMNQNYGYTF	TGTGCCAGCAGTGAAGGGATGAACCAGAACTATGGCTACACCTTC
TRBV11-3	TRBD2	TRBJ2-4	few	CASSFGLAGVSSPKNIQYF	TGTGCCAGCAGCTTCGGACTAGCGGGAGTCTCATCCCCAAAAAACATTCAGTACTTC
TRBV12-3/TRBV12-4	-	TRBJ2-7	medium-sized	CASRNLGRTYEQYF	TGTGCCAGCAGAAACCTCGGGCGGACCTACGAGCAGTACTTC
TRBV5-1	TRBD2	TRBJ2-7	medium-sized	CASSFGSGSTEQYF	TGCGCCAGCAGCTTCGGTAGCGGGAGTACCGAGCAGTACTTC
TRBV28	-	TRBJ2-6	-	CASSLYGGSGTNVLTF	TGTGCCAGCAGTTTATATGGGGGCTCTGGGACCAACGTCCTGACTTTC
TRBV7-9	-	TRBJ1-2	medium-sized	CASRIAGNSQNYGYTF	TGTGCCAGCAGAATCGCTGGAAACAGCCAGAACTATGGCTACACCTTC
TRBV5-1	TRBD1	TRBJ1-4	few	CASSTGFNEKLFF	TGCGCCAGCTCGACAGGGTTTAATGAAAAACTGTTTTTT
TRBV20-1	-	TRBJ2-7	few	CSAEGAGAGYEQYF	TGCAGTGCCGAGGGGGCGGGAGCGGGCTACGAGCAGTACTTC
TRBV6-2/TRBV6-3	TRBD1	TRBJ2-7	-	CASSYASGTGKDEQYF	TGTGCCAGCAGTTACGCATCCGGGACAGGCAAGGACGAGCAGTACTTC
TRBV7-6	TRBD2	TRBJ2-2	few	CASSLGLAGVSGELFF	TGTGCCAGCAGCTTAGGACTAGCGGGAGTCTCCGGGGAGCTGTTTTTT
TRBV6-2/TRBV6-3	-	TRBJ2-7	medium-sized	CASRHQGYEQYF	TGTGCCAGCAGGCATCAGGGGTACGAGCAGTACTTC
TRBV5-1	TRBD2	TRBJ2-1	medium-sized	CASWGLAGVGEQFF	TGCGCCAGCTGGGGACTAGCGGGAGTAGGGGAGCAGTTCTTC
TRBV7-3	-	TRBJ2-2	medium-sized	CASSPSQGTGELFF	TGTGCCAGCAGCCCCTCACAGGGCACCGGGGAGCTGTTTTTT
TRBV10-3	-	TRBJ2-6	medium-sized	CAISESSSGANVLTF	TGTGCCATCAGTGAGTCGAGCTCTGGGGCCAACGTCCTGACTTTC
TRBV20-1	TRBD1	TRBJ2-7	medium-sized	CSATDRVNYEQYF	TGCAGTGCTACAGACAGGGTGAACTACGAGCAGTACTTC
TRBV14	-	TRBJ2-2	medium-sized	CASSPGLGELFF	TGTGCCAGCAGCCCGGGACTGGGGGAGCTGTTTTTT
TRBV28	-	TRBJ2-1	medium-sized	CASSFHPLFSRADEQFF	TGTGCCAGCAGTTTTCACCCCCTTTTTTCCAGGGCGGATGAGCAGTTCTTC
TRBV20-1	-	TRBJ1-5	-	CSARDSVEPQHF	TGCAGTGCTAGGGACAGTGTGGAGCCCCAGCATTTT
TRBV6-1	TRBD1	TRBJ2-7	-	CASSLTPGQPYEQYF	TGTGCCAGCAGTCTAACGCCGGGACAGCCTTACGAGCAGTACTTC
TRBV12-3/TRBV12-4	TRBD1	TRBJ1-2	once	CASSQGAYGYTF	TGTGCCAGCAGCCAGGGGGCATATGGCTACACCTTC
TRBV12-3/TRBV12-4	-	TRBJ1-5	medium-sized	CASSPDKLNQPQHF	TGTGCCAGCAGCCCGGACAAGTTAAATCAGCCCCAGCATTTT
TRBV28	-	TRBJ2-2	medium-sized	CASIEKNTGELFF	TGTGCCAGCATAGAGAAGAACACCGGGGAGCTGTTTTTT
TRBV2	-	TRBJ1-3	-	CASSWDTGNTIYF	TGTGCCAGCAGTTGGGACACCGGAAACACCATATATTTT
TRBV4-1	TRBD1	TRBJ1-3	-	CASSQGQGGTGNTIYF	TGCGCCAGCAGCCAAGGTCAGGGGGGGACCGGAAACACCATATATTTT
TRBV29-1	-	TRBJ1-2	few	CSVQLRNYGYTF	TGCAGCGTTCAATTACGGAACTATGGCTACACCTTC
TRBV28	-	TRBJ1-5	medium-sized	CASSPPHQPQHF	TGTGCCAGCAGCCCCCCACATCAGCCCCAGCATTTT
TRBV27	TRBD2	TRBJ2-1	-	CASSATGLANEQFF	TGTGCCAGCAGTGCCACGGGACTAGCAAATGAGCAGTTCTTC
TRBV27	-	TRBJ1-5	medium-sized	CASSLGGGNQPQHF	TGTGCCAGCAGTTTGGGAGGAGGGAATCAGCCCCAGCATTTT
TRBV20-1	TRBD1	TRBJ1-1	medium-sized	CSARDLFGQGGTEAFF	TGCAGTGCTAGAGATTTATTCGGACAGGGGGGGACTGAAGCTTTCTTT
TRBV5-5	TRBD1	TRBJ2-1	medium-sized	CASSLTGGAANEQFF	TGTGCCAGCAGCTTGACAGGGGGCGCGGCAAATGAGCAGTTCTTC
TRBV20-1	-	TRBJ1-4	-	CSARDRSTSTNEKLFF	TGCAGTGCTAGAGATAGGTCGACATCAACTAATGAAAAACTGTTTTTT
TRBV20-1	TRBD1	TRBJ2-3	medium-sized	CSVQGAVTDTQYF	TGCAGTGTCCAGGGGGCGGTTACAGATACGCAGTATTTT
TRBV6-1	-	TRBJ2-5	medium-sized	CASSEEVDSPGETQYF	TGTGCCAGCAGTGAAGAAGTAGACAGCCCAGGGGAGACCCAGTACTTC
TRBV6-1	-	TRBJ1-1	-	CASRMTGQGAFF	TGTGCCAGCAGGATGACAGGCCAGGGAGCTTTCTTT
TRBV20-1	-	TRBJ1-1	medium-sized	CSASWGGRTEAFF	TGCAGTGCCTCCTGGGGAGGGCGGACTGAAGCTTTCTTT
TRBV29-1	TRBD1	TRBJ1-4	once	CSARTGGIEKLFF	TGCAGCGCGAGGACAGGGGGCATTGAAAAACTGTTTTTT
TRBV10-2	-	TRBJ2-1	-	CASSPGVPNYNEQFF	TGCGCCAGCAGTCCTGGGGTCCCAAATTACAATGAGCAGTTCTTC
TRBV6-1	TRBD1	TRBJ1-1	few	CASRGTGEAFF	TGTGCCAGCAGGGGGACAGGAGAAGCTTTCTTT
TRBV2	TRBD1	TRBJ2-5	-	CASSWTGGGEAQYF	TGTGCCAGCAGTTGGACAGGGGGAGGGGAGGCCCAGTACTTC
TRBV3-1	TRBD2	TRBJ2-7	few	CASSRRRGRVKGEQYF	TGTGCCAGCAGCCGCCGCCGAGGGAGGGTTAAGGGCGAGCAGTACTTC
TRBV10-2	TRBD1	TRBJ1-1	medium-sized	CASNGQGMNTEAFF	TGCGCCAGCAACGGACAGGGAATGAACACTGAAGCTTTCTTT
TRBV25-1	TRBD2	TRBJ2-5	-	CASSEWGTMQETQYF	TGTGCCAGCAGTGAATGGGGGACTATGCAAGAGACCCAGTACTTC
TRBV5-1	-	TRBJ2-2	once	CARSLALLGTGELFF	TGCGCCAGAAGCTTGGCCCTTCTTGGCACCGGGGAGCTGTTTTTT
TRBV16	-	TRBJ2-3	few	CANSLRQTDTQYF	TGTGCCAACAGCTTACGACAGACAGATACGCAGTATTTT
TRBV28	-	TRBJ1-5	medium-sized	CASSSDVSNQPQHF	TGTGCCAGCTCCTCGGACGTAAGCAATCAGCCCCAGCATTTT
TRBV7-6	-	TRBJ1-4	medium-sized	CASSLGQAGSEKLFF	TGTGCCAGCAGCTTAGGTCAGGCAGGGAGTGAAAAACTGTTTTTT
TRBV20-1	TRBD2	TRBJ2-3	-	CSASGTSGSTDTQYF	TGCAGTGCTAGCGGGACTAGCGGGAGCACAGATACGCAGTATTTT
TRBV7-2	-	TRBJ2-3	medium-sized	CASSFGTDTQYF	TGTGCCAGCAGCTTTGGGACAGATACGCAGTATTTT
TRBV6-1	TRBD1	TRBJ1-2	medium-sized	CASSVGQGDYGYTF	TGTGCCAGCAGTGTTGGACAGGGGGACTATGGCTACACCTTC
TRBV15	-	TRBJ1-2	medium-sized	CATSIGSGASIRGYTF	TGTGCCACCAGCATTGGTTCGGGGGCGTCTATACGAGGCTACACCTTC
TRBV12-3/TRBV12-4	-	TRBJ2-3	-	CASTALRDTQYF	TGTGCCAGCACGGCTCTGAGAGATACGCAGTATTTT
TRBV4-1	-	TRBJ1-1	medium-sized	CASSREQGKWNTEAFF	TGCGCCAGCAGCCGAGAGCAGGGTAAATGGAACACTGAAGCTTTCTTT
TRBV11-3	TRBD2	TRBJ2-5	few	CASSLGGGGETQYF	TGTGCCAGCAGCTTGGGGGGGGGAGGAGAGACCCAGTACTTC